This T cell receptor beta chain was identified in a study of monozygotic twins with inflammatory bowel disease (dated by TCRdb to about 2019). Notes on the research overall: A total of around 30 monozygotic twin pairs were included in the full study, comprising nine German pairs (four IBD-concordant, five IBD-discordant) and 19 IBD-discordant Danish pairs. Within discordant pairs, disease-associated traits were sought mainly by comparing IBD patients with their genetically identical healthy co-twins. Each individual had, on average, about 151 000 unique TCRalpha sequences and 181 000 unique TCRbeta sequences available for analysis.

Study-level results and caveats: Because patients were on differing immunosuppressive treatments, the repertoires may have picked up extra background noise and inter-individual variability. Compared with healthy twins, IBD patients shared fewer clonotypes with other individuals, and the difference was most pronounced in patients with signs of disease activity. Concordant and discordant twins showed no difference in repertoire similarity, possibly because of limited statistical power. The results gave no support for a single strong signal or clonotype linked to IBD. Distinction between different T cell subtypes could not be achieved in the analysis. A decrease in TCRbeta repertoire diversity, as measured by inverse Simpson index, was observed in IBD patients compared with their healthy co-twins.

Comments on this clonotype: This clone's antigen is unknown.

The CDR3 sequence holds 15 residues, the cysteine and phenylalanine included. A DNA sequence was not provided. From each donor, a roughly 2.7 ml peripheral blood sample was collected into PAXgene tubes and kept at -80 degrees C. Without any T cell sorting, total RNA was extracted from whole blood using the PAXgene blood miRNA kit on an automated QIAcube. Peripheral blood from monozygotic twin pairs, either concordant or discordant for inflammatory bowel disease, underwent deep TCRalpha and TCRbeta repertoire profiling that used unique molecular barcoding. Smoking habits were recorded for all twin pairs, and individuals were classified as current, former or never smokers. The library relied on 5' RACE. Each TCR library was prepared from about 3.5 ug of total RNA. For each sample, cDNA was synthesized in eight separate reactions using SMARTScribe reverse transcriptase. During cDNA synthesis, template switching was used to introduce unique molecular identifiers that contained a 6-nucleotide sample barcode. TCRalpha and TCRbeta cDNA was amplified in two nested PCRs of 16 and 9 cycles, and bead purification was carried out after each PCR. Before amplification, cDNA was treated with uracil DNA-glycosylase and purified using the QIAquick PCR purification kit. In the second PCR, Illumina TruSeq-compatible adapters and sample-specific barcodes were added. Library quality and concentration were assessed using TapeStation and Qubit, and approximately 5 ng of each library was pooled. The pooled libraries were sequenced with 2 x 100 bp reads and custom sequencing primers on an Illumina HiSeq2500 single-index Rapid Run. The source study handled its data this way. MiGEC version 1.2.6 was used for UMI-based consensus assembly to correct PCR and sequencing errors. MiXCR version 2.1.1 was used for V(D)J alignment, clonotype assembly and CDR3 extraction. To normalise gene usage, clonotype sharing and MAIT/NKT TCR abundance, the analysis used the top 1000, 10 000 and 20 000 clonotypes per sample. After downsampling to 27 000 UMIs, diversity was calculated as the inverse Simpson index using the vegan R package. Paired Mann-Whitney U tests on discordant twin pairs were used, with Benjamini-Hochberg multiple-testing correction. TCRdb reprocessed the reads into one record per CDR3 protein sequence, lacking DNA. The V and J calls follow TCRdb's processing rather than the paper's. This sample's table lists about 160,000 distinct CDR3 sequences. Approximately 2.8% of the sample is in the top ten clones.

Recombination connected TRBV12-3 or TRBV12-4 to TRBJ2-1. Sequenced sample: blood. The clonotype comes from a human donor with ulcerative colitis or Crohn's disease, or a healthy co-twin of an affected twin (not recorded which). The CDR3 protein is CASSYEGSSYNEQFF.